These 7 T cell receptor beta chains were sequenced from one sample in a study of identical twins (dated by TCRdb to the mid-2010s). The protocol used for the library was 5' RACE. The run used an Illumina HiSeq 2000. TCRdb reprocessing: public reads trimmed at Q25 with fastp, clones called with MiXCR, in-frame beta chains kept. Every distinct CDR3 protein forms one entry, paired with its most common genes and DNA. This sample gives some 460,000 distinct CDR3 sequences in total; around 14% of them show up just once. About 0.52% of the sample is held by the ten biggest clonotypes. The data also belong to a second study, concerning yellow fever vaccine responses in identical twins.

Specimen: CD4+ T cells sorted from blood. These receptors came from a woman aged 18-29 years in good health.

This clonotype appeared a few times. V gene TRBV15 combines with J gene TRBJ1-2, with D possibly TRBD1 on 5 matching bases. Germline-derived CDR1 and CDR2 are LNHNV and YYDKDF (reference sequence). The CDR3 sequence is 15 residues long. The V end lost 0 bases, the J end lost 1 base, and 9 bases lay between the germline ends. The CDR3 sequence is CATSRDRGGNYGYTF. The DNA for the CDR3 is TGTGCCACCAGCAGAGATCGTGGGGGTAACTATGGCTACACCTTC.

The V and J genes are TRBV11-2 and TRBJ2-2, with D perhaps assigned TRBD1 or TRBD2 (5 bases each). V lost 6 bases and J lost 4, with 15 bases in between. In germline, CDR1 is SGHAT, CDR2 FQNNGV. CDR3 length equals 15 residues. This chain's CDR3 is CASRYRRDGTGELFF. The CDR3 DNA follows: TGTGCCAGCAGATACCGACGGGACGGCACCGGGGAGCTGTTTTTT. The variable domain in full, with the rest retrieved from reference TRBV11-2 and TRBJ2-2, is EAGVAQSPRYKIIEKRQSVAFWCNPISGHATLYWYQQILGQGPKLLIQFQNNGVVDDSQLPKDRFSAERLKGVDSTLKIQPAKLEDSAVYLCASRYRRDGTGELFFGEGSRLTVL.

This clonotype showed up just a few times. The gene calls are TRBV12-3 or TRBV12-4 and TRBJ2-7; tentatively, D is TRBD2 (5 bases). CDR3 length: 13 residues. Trimming removed 5 bases from V and 2 bases from J, with 10 bases in between. CDR3 protein: CASSPTSTYEQYF. Written as DNA, the CDR3 is TGTGCCAGCAGTCCTACTAGTACCTACGAGCAGTACTTC.

The chain couples TRBV12-3 or TRBV12-4 to TRBJ2-5; D perhaps matches TRBD2 (5 bases). The CDR3 has 15 residues. The germline V and J ends were trimmed by 7 bases and 1 base, with 16 bases remaining between them. The CDR3 protein is CASTPMGGLQETQYF. Here the CDR3 DNA reads TGTGCCAGCACTCCAATGGGCGGGCTCCAAGAGACCCAGTACTTC.

The chain recombines TRBV5-6 with TRBJ2-7; the match to TRBD2 covers 9 bases. Per germline, CDR1 SGHDT and CDR2 YYEEEE. The J segment lost 1 base and the V segment lost 3 bases, leaving 11 bases of the junction unmatched. CDR3 length equals 17 residues. The CDR3 region is CASSSVGFTSGSYEQYF. The CDR3 DNA sequence: TGTGCCAGCAGCTCGGTGGGTTTTACTAGCGGGTCCTACGAGCAGTACTTC. The variable domain in full, completed from reference TRBV5-6 and TRBJ2-7, reads DAGVTQSPTHLIKTRGQQVTLRCSPKSGHDTVSWYQQALGQGPQFIFQYYEEEERQRGNFPDRFSGHQFPNYSSELNVNALLLGDSALYLCASSSVGFTSGSYEQYFGPGTRLTVT.

A few counts support this clonotype. The chain combines TRBV20-1 with TRBJ2-3; the D is unclear. The CDR3 contains 15 residues. V lost 5 bases to trimming and J lost 1 base, with 16 bases between them. The germline gives CDR1 DFQATT, CDR2 SNEGSKA (reference sequence). The DNA of the CDR3 is TGCAGTGCTTTCCCAGGAGTCCGGCGCACAGATACGCAGTATTTT. Translation: CSAFPGVRRTDTQYF.

This clonotype was observed a handful of times. The chain joins TRBV20-1 to TRBJ2-5; D is unclear. In germline, CDR1 is DFQATT, CDR2 SNEGSKA (reference sequence). This CDR3 is built from 11 residues. The CDR3 protein is CSPLPKETQYF. The CDR3 DNA reads TGCAGCCCACTGCCAAAAGAGACCCAGTACTTC.